This is a list of T cell receptor beta chains from one sample in a study of blood T cell repertoires in COVID-19. Profiled with immunoSEQ multiplex PCR; TCRdb holds only in-frame clones, not every one. There are around 20,000 clones in the sample; around 90% occur only once, and roughly 4.2% lies in the top ten. Sample: peripheral blood. Source of these receptors: a human donor in a cohort sampled during active COVID-19. CDR3s include the opening cysteine and the closing phenylalanine or tryptophan. The D gene is left open where the match is weak. Some rows have no size entry. The others give once, few or many, or a class for an expanded clone.

cdr3_nt | cdr3_aa | clone_size | v_call | d_call | j_call
TGTGCCAGCAGTTCTGGACTAGCGGGAGACCATACGCAGTATTTT | CASSSGLAGDHTQYF | - | TRBV6-2/TRBV6-3 | TRBD2 | TRBJ2-3
TGCGCCAGCTACGTGGAGCCCTCTGGGGCCAACGTCCTGACTTTC | CASYVEPSGANVLTF | - | TRBV5-1 | - | TRBJ2-6
TGCAGCGGCCGACAGAACCTTATTTCCCAAGAGACCCAGTACTTC | CSGRQNLISQETQYF | - | TRBV29-1 | - | TRBJ2-5
TGCGCCAGCAGCCAAGAAGTGGGTACAGAACTGAACACTGAAGCTTTCTTT | CASSQEVGTELNTEAFF | - | TRBV4-1 | - | TRBJ1-1
TGTGCCAGCAGCCAAATGGCGGATTATGGCTACACCTTC | CASSQMADYGYTF | - | TRBV14 | - | TRBJ1-2
TGTGCCAGCAGCTTGGACAGGGCGATCGCGAATTCACCCCTCCACTTT | CASSLDRAIANSPLHF | - | TRBV5-4 | - | TRBJ1-6
TGTGCCAGCTCACGCGGTCGGACAGACAATCAGCCCCAGCATTTT | CASSRGRTDNQPQHF | once | TRBV18 | - | TRBJ1-5
TGTGCCAGCAGTTTAGTTCCGTGGGACAGGGGGAGTGATCAGCCCCAGCATTTT | CASSLVPWDRGSDQPQHF | - | TRBV27 | TRBD1 | TRBJ1-5
TGTGCCAGCAGCTTAGCGTGGGTGGACTACTCCTACGAGCAGTACTTC | CASSLAWVDYSYEQYF | - | TRBV7-2 | - | TRBJ2-7
TGTGCCAGCAGTTACTCGGGTCAGACAGGGGGGGGCTACACCTTC | CASSYSGQTGGGYTF | - | TRBV6-5 | TRBD1 | TRBJ1-2
TGTGCCAGCAGCCAAAGATTTGTGAGGGAGGGCGGAACCCCAGATACGCAGTATTTT | CASSQRFVREGGTPDTQYF | - | TRBV7-8 | TRBD2 | TRBJ2-3
TGTGCCAGCCTGAAGCTCATTTTCTGGGGGACTAGCCGAACCAGCTCCTACAATGAGCAGTTCTTC | CASLKLIFWGTSRTSSYNEQFF | - | TRBV18 | TRBD2 | TRBJ2-1
TGTGCCAGCATCCCACTAGCGACCTACAATGAGCAGTTCTTC | CASIPLATYNEQFF | - | TRBV6-2/TRBV6-3 | TRBD2 | TRBJ2-1
TGTGCCAGCAGAGGGACAGGGGGGTCCGGAAACACCATATATTTT | CASRGTGGSGNTIYF | - | TRBV2 | TRBD1 | TRBJ1-3
TGCGCCAGCAGCTTGGAGTCTAGTATTAGTGATGAGCAGTTCTTC | CASSLESSISDEQFF | - | TRBV5-1 | - | TRBJ2-1
TGCGCCAGCAGCTTTGGCCAGGGAGGGGAGACCCAGTACTTC | CASSFGQGGETQYF | - | TRBV5-1 | TRBD2 | TRBJ2-5
TGTGCCTGGAGTGTACGGGACAACCACGAGCAGTACTTC | CAWSVRDNHEQYF | - | TRBV30 | - | TRBJ2-7
TGTGCCAGCTCACCACCGGCCAGGGTGAACACTGAAGCTTTCTTT | CASSPPARVNTEAFF | - | TRBV18 | - | TRBJ1-1
TGTGCCAGCTCGTCGCCCGGTAGCGGAACCTACAATGAGCAGTTCTTC | CASSSPGSGTYNEQFF | - | TRBV18 | - | TRBJ2-1
TGCGCCAGCAGCCAATTGACAGGGCTCCACAATGAGCAGTTCTTC | CASSQLTGLHNEQFF | - | TRBV4-3 | TRBD1 | TRBJ2-1
TGTGTCACTGCCCCGGGACAGGGTTCCTATGGCTACACCTTC | CVTAPGQGSYGYTF | - | TRBV6-5 | TRBD1 | TRBJ1-2
TGCGCCAGCAGCTTGGAGGGACAGGGCTTCACTGAAGCTTTCTTT | CASSLEGQGFTEAFF | few | TRBV5-1 | TRBD1 | TRBJ1-1
TGCGCCAGCAGCTTGGATGGCAGGGTTGGTCAGCCCCAGCATTTT | CASSLDGRVGQPQHF | - | TRBV5-1 | - | TRBJ1-5
TGTGCCAGCGCCCATAGAGGCGGGGGGGCCTGGGGCACAGATACGCAGTATTTT | CASAHRGGGAWGTDTQYF | - | TRBV27 | TRBD2 | TRBJ2-3
TGTGCCAGCAGTGGTCCTAGCGGGAGGGCCGGTGGAAATGAGCAGTTCTTC | CASSGPSGRAGGNEQFF | - | TRBV2 | TRBD2 | TRBJ2-1
TGTGCCAGCACCCTCCCCGGGCGGGAGGCCAGAAGAGATACGCAGTATTTT | CASTLPGREARRDTQYF | - | TRBV7-2 | TRBD2 | TRBJ2-3
TGTGCCAGCAGCCGGCAAGGGACAGGGGACTACGAGCAGTACTTC | CASSRQGTGDYEQYF | - | TRBV11-2 | TRBD1 | TRBJ2-7
TGTGCCAGCAGTCGGACTAGACAGTCTGGCCAAGAGACCCAGTACTTC | CASSRTRQSGQETQYF | - | TRBV4-2 | TRBD2 | TRBJ2-5
TGTGCCAGCAGCTTAAGGGGTCTGTCCTACGAGCAGTACTTC | CASSLRGLSYEQYF | - | TRBV7-2 | - | TRBJ2-7
TGTGCCAGCAGCACAACAGGGACCACCGGGGAGCTGTTTTTT | CASSTTGTTGELFF | - | TRBV25-1 | - | TRBJ2-2
TGCGCCAGCAGCGCGGGGGCAGATAACACTGAAGCTTTCTTT | CASSAGADNTEAFF | once | TRBV5-1 | - | TRBJ1-1
TGTGCCAGCAGCGTAGGCGGAGGGGGCTTTGTTAATGAAAAACTGTTTTTT | CASSVGGGGFVNEKLFF | - | TRBV9 | TRBD1 | TRBJ1-4
TGTGCCAGCAGCTGGAGGACAGGGAACACTGAAGCTTTCTTT | CASSWRTGNTEAFF | once | TRBV7-9 | TRBD1 | TRBJ1-1
TGTGCCAGCTCACCCCTTGGCTTGCTCCCAGGGGAGCAGTTCTTC | CASSPLGLLPGEQFF | once | TRBV18 | - | TRBJ2-1
TGTGCCAGCAGTTACCGGACGACAGGATACAATGAGCAGTTCTTC | CASSYRTTGYNEQFF | - | TRBV6-2/TRBV6-3 | - | TRBJ2-1
TGTGCCAGTAGTTCAGACATCTTCCAGGGCGAGCAGTACTTC | CASSSDIFQGEQYF | - | TRBV19 | - | TRBJ2-7
TGTGCCAGCAGCTTTAGAGCGGGAGGGCCCGGTTCGCACCAAGAGACCCAGTACTTC | CASSFRAGGPGSHQETQYF | once | TRBV12-1 | - | TRBJ2-5
TGTGCCAGCAGCTCCCGGGACAGGGGGCCAGGGGCCAACGTCCTGACTTTC | CASSSRDRGPGANVLTF | once | TRBV11-2 | TRBD1 | TRBJ2-6
TGTGCCAGCAGCGGGACAGGCGGTCAGCCCCAGCATTTT | CASSGTGGQPQHF | - | TRBV12-3/TRBV12-4 | TRBD1 | TRBJ1-5
TGTGCCTGGAAACAGGGCTCTGGGGCCAACGTCCTGACTTTC | CAWKQGSGANVLTF | - | TRBV30 | - | TRBJ2-6
TGTGCCAGTAAGGGGAAGTTTTATCCTAGCACAGATACGCAGTATTTT | CASKGKFYPSTDTQYF | - | TRBV19 | - | TRBJ2-3
TGTGCCAGCAGCCAAGTCCGACAGGGCCCCTACACCTTC | CASSQVRQGPYTF | - | TRBV3-1/TRBV3-2 | TRBD1 | TRBJ1-2
TGTGCCAGTACTCCGAGACAATGGCAAAACTATGGCTACACCTTC | CASTPRQWQNYGYTF | - | TRBV19 | - | TRBJ1-2